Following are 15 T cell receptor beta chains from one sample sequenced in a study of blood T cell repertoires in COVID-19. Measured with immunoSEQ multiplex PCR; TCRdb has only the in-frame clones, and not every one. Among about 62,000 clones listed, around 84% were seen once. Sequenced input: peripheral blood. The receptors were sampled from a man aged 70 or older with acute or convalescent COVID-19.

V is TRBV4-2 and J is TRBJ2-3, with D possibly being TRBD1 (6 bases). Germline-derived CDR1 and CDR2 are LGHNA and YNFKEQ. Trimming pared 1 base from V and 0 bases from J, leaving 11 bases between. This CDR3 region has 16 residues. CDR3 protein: CASSQGLRGSTDTQYF. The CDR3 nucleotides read TGTGCCAGCAGCCAAGGTCTGAGGGGGAGCACAGATACGCAGTATTTT.

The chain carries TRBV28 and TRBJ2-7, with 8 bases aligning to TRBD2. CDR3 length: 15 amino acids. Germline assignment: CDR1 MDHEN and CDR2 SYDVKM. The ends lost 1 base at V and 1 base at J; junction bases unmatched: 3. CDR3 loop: CASSLSSGPSYEQYF. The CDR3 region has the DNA TGTGCCAGCAGTTTATCTAGCGGGCCTTCCTACGAGCAGTACTTC.

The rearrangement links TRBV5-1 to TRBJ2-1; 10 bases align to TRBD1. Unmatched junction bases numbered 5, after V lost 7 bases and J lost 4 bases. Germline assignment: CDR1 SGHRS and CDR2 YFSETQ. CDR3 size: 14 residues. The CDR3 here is CASHRTGGYNEQFF. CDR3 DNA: TGCGCCAGCCACAGGACAGGGGGATACAATGAGCAGTTCTTC.

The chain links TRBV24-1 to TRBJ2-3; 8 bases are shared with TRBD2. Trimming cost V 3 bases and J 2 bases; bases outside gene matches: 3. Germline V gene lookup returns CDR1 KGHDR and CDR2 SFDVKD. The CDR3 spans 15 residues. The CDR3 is CATSDPRGVTDTQYF. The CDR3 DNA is TGTGCCACCAGTGATCCGCGGGGGGTCACAGATACGCAGTATTTT.

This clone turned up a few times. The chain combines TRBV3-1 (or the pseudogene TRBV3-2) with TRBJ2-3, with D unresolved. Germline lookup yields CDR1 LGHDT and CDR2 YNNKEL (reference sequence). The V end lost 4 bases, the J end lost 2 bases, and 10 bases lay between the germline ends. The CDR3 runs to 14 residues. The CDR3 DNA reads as TGTGCCAGCAGCCCTCCCGGGTTCACAGATACGCAGTATTTT. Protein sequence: CASSPPGFTDTQYF.

The CDR3 bases are TGTGCCAGCAGTACTGACAGAAATACGCAGTATTTT. Encoded protein: CASSTDRNTQYF. V usage is TRBV12-3 or TRBV12-4 and J usage is TRBJ2-3, with a tentative D call TRBD1 (5 bases). V was pared by 5 bases and J by 7 bases, with 10 bases between. The CDR3 is 12 residues long.

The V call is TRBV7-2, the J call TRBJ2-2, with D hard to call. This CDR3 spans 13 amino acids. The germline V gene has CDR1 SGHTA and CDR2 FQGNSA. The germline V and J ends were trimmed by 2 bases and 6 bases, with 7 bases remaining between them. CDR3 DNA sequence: TGTGCCAGCAGCTTACTTCCCCCCGGGGAGCTGTTTTTT. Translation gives CASSLLPPGELFF.

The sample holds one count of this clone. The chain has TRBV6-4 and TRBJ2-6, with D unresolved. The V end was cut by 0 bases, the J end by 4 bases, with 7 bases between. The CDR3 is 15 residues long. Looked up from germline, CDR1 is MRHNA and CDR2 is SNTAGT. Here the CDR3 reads CASSDSSRGANVLTF. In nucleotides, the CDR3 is TGTGCCAGCAGTGACTCTAGCCGGGGGGCCAACGTCCTGACTTTC.

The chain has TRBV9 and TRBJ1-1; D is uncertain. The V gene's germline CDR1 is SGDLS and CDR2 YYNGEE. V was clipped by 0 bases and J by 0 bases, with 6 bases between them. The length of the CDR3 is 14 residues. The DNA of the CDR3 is TGTGCCAGCAGCGTAGAAGGAGTGAACACTGAAGCTTTCTTT. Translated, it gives CASSVEGVNTEAFF. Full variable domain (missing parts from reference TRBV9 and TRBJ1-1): DSGVTQTPKHLITATGQRVTLRCSPRSGDLSVYWYQQSLDQGLQFLIQYYNGEERAKGNILERFSAQQFPDLHSELNLSSLELGDSALYFCASSVEGVNTEAFFGQGTRLTVV.

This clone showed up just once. CDR3 DNA sequence: TGTGCCACCAGTGATCCGCGTCCAGCGGGAGAGGCCACAGATACGCAGTATTTT. Encoded protein: CATSDPRPAGEATDTQYF. The rearrangement joins TRBV24-1 to TRBJ2-3; TRBD2 matches 8 bases. Per germline, CDR1 KGHDR and CDR2 SFDVKD. The V segment lost 3 bases and the J segment 2 bases; nucleotides outside the gene matches: 12. The CDR3 runs to 18 residues.

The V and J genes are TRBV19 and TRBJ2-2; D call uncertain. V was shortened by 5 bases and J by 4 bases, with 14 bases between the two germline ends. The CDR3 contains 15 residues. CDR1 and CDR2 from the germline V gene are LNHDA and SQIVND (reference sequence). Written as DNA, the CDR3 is TGTGCCAGTAGTCTAACCCTAGTAGGCACCGGGGAGCTGTTTTTT. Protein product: CASSLTLVGTGELFF.

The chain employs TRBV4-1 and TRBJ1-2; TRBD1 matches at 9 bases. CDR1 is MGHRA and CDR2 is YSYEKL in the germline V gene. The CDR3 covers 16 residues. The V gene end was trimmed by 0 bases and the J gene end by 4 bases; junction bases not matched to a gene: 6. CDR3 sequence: CASSQEGQGLLYGYTF. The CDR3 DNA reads TGCGCCAGCAGCCAAGAGGGACAGGGCCTCCTCTATGGCTACACCTTC.

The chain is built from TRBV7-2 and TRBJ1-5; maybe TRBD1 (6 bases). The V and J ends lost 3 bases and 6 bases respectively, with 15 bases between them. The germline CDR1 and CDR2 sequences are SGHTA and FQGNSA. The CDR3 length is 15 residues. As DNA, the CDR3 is TGTGCCAGCAGCTTCCGTGAAACAGGGTCTCAGCCCCAGCATTTT. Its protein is CASSFRETGSQPQHF.

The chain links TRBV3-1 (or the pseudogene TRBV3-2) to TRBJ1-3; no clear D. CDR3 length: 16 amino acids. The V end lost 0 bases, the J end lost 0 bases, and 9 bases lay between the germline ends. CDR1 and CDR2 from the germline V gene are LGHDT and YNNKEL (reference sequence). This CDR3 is CASSQDRLVSGNTIYF. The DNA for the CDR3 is TGTGCCAGCAGCCAAGACAGGCTCGTCTCTGGAAACACCATATATTTT.

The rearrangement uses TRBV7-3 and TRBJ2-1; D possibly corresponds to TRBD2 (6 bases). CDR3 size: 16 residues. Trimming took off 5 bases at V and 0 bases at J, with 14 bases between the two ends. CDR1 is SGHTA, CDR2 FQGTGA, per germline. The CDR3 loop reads CASSPNSGSSYNEQFF. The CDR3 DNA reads TGTGCCAGCAGCCCAAATAGCGGAAGCTCCTACAATGAGCAGTTCTTC.